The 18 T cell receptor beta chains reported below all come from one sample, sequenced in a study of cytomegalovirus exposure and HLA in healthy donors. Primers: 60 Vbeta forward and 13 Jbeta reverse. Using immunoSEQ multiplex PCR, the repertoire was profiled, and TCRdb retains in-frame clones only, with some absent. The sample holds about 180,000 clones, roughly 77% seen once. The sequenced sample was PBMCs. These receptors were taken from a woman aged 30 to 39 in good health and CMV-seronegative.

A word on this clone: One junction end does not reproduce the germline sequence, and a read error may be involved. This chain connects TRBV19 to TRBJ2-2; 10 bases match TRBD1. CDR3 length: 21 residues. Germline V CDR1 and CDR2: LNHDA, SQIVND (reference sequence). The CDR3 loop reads CASRIDRGGTGEFGRTGELFF. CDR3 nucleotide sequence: TGTGCCAGTAGAATAGATAGGGGTGGGACAGGGGAGTTTGGTCGCACCGGGGAGCTGTTTTTT.

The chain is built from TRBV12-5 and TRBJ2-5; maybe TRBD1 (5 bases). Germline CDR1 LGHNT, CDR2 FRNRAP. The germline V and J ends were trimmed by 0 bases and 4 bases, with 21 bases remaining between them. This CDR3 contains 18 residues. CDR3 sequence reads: CASGLVQASRIQGETQYF. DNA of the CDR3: TGTGCTAGTGGTTTGGTACAGGCCAGCCGCATACAAGGAGAGACCCAGTACTTC.

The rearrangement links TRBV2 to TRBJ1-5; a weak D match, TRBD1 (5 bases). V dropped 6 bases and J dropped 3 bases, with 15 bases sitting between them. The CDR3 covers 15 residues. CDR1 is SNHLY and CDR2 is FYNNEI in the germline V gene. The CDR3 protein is CASREGRIYNQPQHF. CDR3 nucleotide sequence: TGTGCCAGCAGGGAGGGACGGATCTACAATCAGCCCCAGCATTTT.

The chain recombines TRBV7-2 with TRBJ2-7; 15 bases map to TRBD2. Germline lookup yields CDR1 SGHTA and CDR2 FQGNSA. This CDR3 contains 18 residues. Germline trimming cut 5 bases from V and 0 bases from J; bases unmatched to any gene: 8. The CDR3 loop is CASSPRTSGGASSYEQYF. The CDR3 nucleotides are TGTGCCAGCAGCCCGCGGACTAGCGGGGGGGCAAGCTCCTACGAGCAGTACTTC.

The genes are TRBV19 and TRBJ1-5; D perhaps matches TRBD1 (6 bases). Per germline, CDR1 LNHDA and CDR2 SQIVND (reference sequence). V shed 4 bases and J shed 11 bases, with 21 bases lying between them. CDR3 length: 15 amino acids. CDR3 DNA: TGTGCCAGTAGTAGGGGGCAGGGGCCCGTTATGGCCCAGCATTTT. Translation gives CASSRGQGPVMAQHF.

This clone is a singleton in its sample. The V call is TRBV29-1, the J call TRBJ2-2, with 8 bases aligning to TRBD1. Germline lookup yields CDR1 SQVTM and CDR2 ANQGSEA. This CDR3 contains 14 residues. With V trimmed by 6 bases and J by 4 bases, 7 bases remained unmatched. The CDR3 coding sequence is TGCAGCGTGACAGGGGCGAGGATCACCGGGGAGCTGTTTTTT. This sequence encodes CSVTGARITGELFF.

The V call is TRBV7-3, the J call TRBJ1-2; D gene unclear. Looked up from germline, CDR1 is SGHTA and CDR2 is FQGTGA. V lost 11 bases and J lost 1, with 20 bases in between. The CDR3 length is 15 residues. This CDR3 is CAPPDSGGGNYGYTF. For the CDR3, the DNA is TGTGCCCCCCCCGATTCGGGAGGAGGTAACTATGGCTACACCTTC.

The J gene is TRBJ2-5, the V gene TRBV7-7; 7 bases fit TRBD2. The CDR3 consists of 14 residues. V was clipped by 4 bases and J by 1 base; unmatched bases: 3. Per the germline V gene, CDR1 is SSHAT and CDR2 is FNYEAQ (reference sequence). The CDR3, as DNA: TGTGCCAGCAGCTCAACTAGCGCCCAAGAGACCCAGTACTTC. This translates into CASSSTSAQETQYF. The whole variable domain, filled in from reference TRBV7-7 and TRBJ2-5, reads GAGVSQSPRYKVTKRGQDVTLRCDPISSHATLYWYQQALGQGPEFLTYFNYEAQPDKSGLPSDRFSAERPEGSISTLTIQRTEQRDSAMYRCASSSTSAQETQYFGPGTRLLVL.

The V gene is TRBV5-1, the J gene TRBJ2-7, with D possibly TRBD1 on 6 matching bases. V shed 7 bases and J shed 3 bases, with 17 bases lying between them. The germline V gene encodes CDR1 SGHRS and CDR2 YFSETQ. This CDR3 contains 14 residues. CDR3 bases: TGCGCCAGCCGCCAGGGGACATCGATCTACGAGCAGTACTTC. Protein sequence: CASRQGTSIYEQYF.

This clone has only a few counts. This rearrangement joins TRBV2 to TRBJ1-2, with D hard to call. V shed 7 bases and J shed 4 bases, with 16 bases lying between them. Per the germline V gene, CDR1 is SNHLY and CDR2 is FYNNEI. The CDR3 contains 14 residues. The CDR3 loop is CASTGDREGYGYTF. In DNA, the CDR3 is TGTGCCAGCACGGGAGATCGGGAGGGCTATGGCTACACCTTC.

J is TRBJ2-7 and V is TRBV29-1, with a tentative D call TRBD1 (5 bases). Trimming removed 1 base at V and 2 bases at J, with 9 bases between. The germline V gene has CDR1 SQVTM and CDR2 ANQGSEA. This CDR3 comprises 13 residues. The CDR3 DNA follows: TGCAGCGTTGAAGGGCAGGGAACCTACGAGCAGTACTTC. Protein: CSVEGQGTYEQYF.

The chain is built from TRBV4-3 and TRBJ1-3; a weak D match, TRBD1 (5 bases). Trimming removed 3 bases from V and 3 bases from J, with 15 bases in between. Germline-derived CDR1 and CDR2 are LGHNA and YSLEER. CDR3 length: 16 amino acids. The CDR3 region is CASSQSWRGNGNTIYF. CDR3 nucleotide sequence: TGCGCCAGCAGCCAGTCTTGGCGGGGGAATGGAAACACCATATATTTT.

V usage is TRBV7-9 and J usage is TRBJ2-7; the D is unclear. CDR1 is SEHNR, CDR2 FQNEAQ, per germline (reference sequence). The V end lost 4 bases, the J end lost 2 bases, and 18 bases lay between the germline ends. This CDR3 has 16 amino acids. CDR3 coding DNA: TGTGCCAGCAGCTCACTGGATTACTCGAGCGCCTACGAGCAGTACTTC. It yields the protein CASSSLDYSSAYEQYF.

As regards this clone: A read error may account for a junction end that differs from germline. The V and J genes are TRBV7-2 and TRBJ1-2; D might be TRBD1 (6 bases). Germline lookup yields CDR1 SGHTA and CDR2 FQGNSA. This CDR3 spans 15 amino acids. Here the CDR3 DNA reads TGTGCCAGCACCTTAAATCTAGCAGGGGTCTATGGCTACACCTTC. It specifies CASTLNLAGVYGYTF.

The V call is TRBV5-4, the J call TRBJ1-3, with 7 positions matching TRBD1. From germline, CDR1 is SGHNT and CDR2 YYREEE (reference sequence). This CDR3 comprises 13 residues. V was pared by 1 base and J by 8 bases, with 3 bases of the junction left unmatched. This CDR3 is CASSLTGVDTIYF. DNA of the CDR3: TGTGCCAGCAGCTTGACAGGGGTGGACACCATATATTTT.

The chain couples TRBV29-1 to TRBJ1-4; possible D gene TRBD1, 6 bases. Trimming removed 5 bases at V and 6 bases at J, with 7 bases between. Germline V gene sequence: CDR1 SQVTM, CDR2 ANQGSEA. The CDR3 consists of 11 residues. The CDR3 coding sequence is TGCAGCGTTAACAGGGATGAAAAACTGTTTTTT. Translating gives CSVNRDEKLFF.

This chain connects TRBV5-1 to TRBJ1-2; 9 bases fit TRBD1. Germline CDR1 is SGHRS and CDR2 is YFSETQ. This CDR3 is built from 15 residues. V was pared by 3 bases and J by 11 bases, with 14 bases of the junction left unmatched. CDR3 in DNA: TGCGCCAGCAGCTCCCTTGGGGGACAGGGAGGAAGATACACCTTC. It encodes CASSSLGGQGGRYTF.

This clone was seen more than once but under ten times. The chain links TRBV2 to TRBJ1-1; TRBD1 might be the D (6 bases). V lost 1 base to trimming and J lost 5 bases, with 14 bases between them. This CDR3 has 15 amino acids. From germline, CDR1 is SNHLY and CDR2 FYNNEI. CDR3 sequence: CASSEGVPRGTEAFF. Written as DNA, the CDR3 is TGTGCCAGCAGTGAAGGAGTGCCTAGGGGGACTGAAGCTTTCTTT.